Reported below is one T cell receptor beta chain. These data are taken from a study of blood T cell repertoires in COVID-19. Per the original data handling: Nucleated cell counts were estimated from reference gene primer amplification. The method was immunoSEQ multiplex PCR; TCRdb's version includes in-frame clones alone and lacks a portion of them. V and J calls and clone size are as listed in that table; D and trimming were resolved from the DNA. Of about 11,000 clones in the sample, 75% to 90% were seen once. Trimming took off 5 bases at V and 11 bases at J, with 16 bases between the two ends. Germline V gene sequence: CDR1 MGHDK, CDR2 SYGVNS. This CDR3 region has 14 residues.

The receptor was derived from a man between 65 and 85 years old with active COVID-19. The chain has TRBV25-1 and TRBJ1-6; D gene uncertain. Sequenced: peripheral blood. This CDR3 reads CASSPLNQEAPLHF. CDR3 in DNA: TGTGCCAGCAGTCCCCTGAACCAGGAGGCACCCCTCCACTTT. The whole variable domain, remainder taken from reference TRBV25-1 and TRBJ1-6, is EADIYQTPRYLVIGTGKKITLECSQTMGHDKMYWYQQDPGMELHLIHYSYGVNSTEKGDLSSESTVSRIRTEHFPLTLESARPSHTSQYLCASSPLNQEAPLHFGNGTRLTVT.